This T cell receptor beta chain was captured in a study of T cell changes during pregnancy in multiple sclerosis. Generated by immunoSEQ multiplex PCR, the TCRdb table keeps only in-frame clones and is missing some. Among about 18,000 clones, 84% were seen once, and the ten largest hold roughly a sixth. This clone has only a few counts. V was trimmed by 5 bases and J by 1 base, leaving 9 bases between them. Germline V lookup: CDR1 LNHDA, CDR2 SQIVND (reference sequence). The length of the CDR3 is 14 residues. The sequence came from a female donor in good health, enrolled as a control in a pregnancy study. The source material was CD8+ T cells from peripheral blood mononuclear cells, sampled in the third trimester of pregnancy. The chain uses TRBV19 and TRBJ1-3; a weak D match, TRBD1 (5 bases). The CDR3 here is CASSLQASGNTIYF. The CDR3, as DNA: TGTGCCAGTAGTTTACAGGCGTCTGGAAACACCATATATTTT.